This is a list of T cell receptor beta chains from one sample in a study of HIV-infected children after antiretroviral therapy interruption. A single record per CDR3 protein comes from TCRdb applying MiXCR to the 3' RACE reads. The profile shows more than 40,000 distinct CDR3 sequences, around 4.5% of them singletons. Material: CD45RA+ CD4+ T cells from PBMCs, pooled from several time points, obtained from a donor given antiretroviral therapy, either interrupted or continuous. The source of these receptors is a pool of human donors with HIV. Each CDR3 is given with its conserved first and last residue. A D gene is named only where the DNA matches it firmly. Clone size appears in some rows only: once, few, many, or a class for an expanded clone.

V gene: TRBV11-3
J gene: TRBJ1-1
D gene: .
clone size: many
CDR3 DNA: TGTGCCAGCAGCTTCCCTTTGACGCAGACTGAAGCTTTCTTT
CDR3 protein: CASSFPLTQTEAFF

V gene: TRBV20-1
J gene: TRBJ2-7
D gene: .
clone size: .
CDR3 DNA: TGCAGTGCTAGAGATTGGGGGAGCGCTCAAAAGCCCTACGAGCAGTACTTC
CDR3 protein: CSARDWGSAQKPYEQYF

V gene: TRBV24-1
J gene: TRBJ2-1
D gene: TRBD1
clone size: few
CDR3 DNA: TGTGCCACCAGTGATACCACAGGGGAAAGTTACAATGAGCAGTTCTTC
CDR3 protein: CATSDTTGESYNEQFF

V gene: TRBV11-2
J gene: TRBJ2-2
D gene: .
clone size: .
CDR3 DNA: TGTGCCAGCAGCGTCGCGAACACCGGGGAGCTGTTTTTT
CDR3 protein: CASSVANTGELFF

V gene: TRBV27
J gene: TRBJ2-4
D gene: .
clone size: many
CDR3 DNA: TGTGCCAGCAGTTTATCGTTTGGCAATGGGCCGTCCAAAAACATTCAGTACTTC
CDR3 protein: CASSLSFGNGPSKNIQYF

V gene: TRBV10-1
J gene: TRBJ1-2
D gene: .
clone size: medium-sized
CDR3 DNA: TGCGCCAGCAGGAGATGGGACCACCCTGCCGGCTACACCTTC
CDR3 protein: CASRRWDHPAGYTF

V gene: TRBV3-1
J gene: TRBJ2-7
D gene: .
clone size: many
CDR3 DNA: TGTGCCAGCAGCCAAGTTGACGAGCAGTACTTC
CDR3 protein: CASSQVDEQYF

V gene: TRBV3-1
J gene: TRBJ1-1
D gene: .
clone size: many
CDR3 DNA: TGTGCCAGCAGCCGTTTGGACATGAACACTGAAGCTTTCTTT
CDR3 protein: CASSRLDMNTEAFF

V gene: TRBV2
J gene: TRBJ1-2
D gene: .
clone size: many
CDR3 DNA: TGTGCCAGCAGTGAAGAGGGCAGGATTAACTATGGCTACACCTTC
CDR3 protein: CASSEEGRINYGYTF

V gene: TRBV2
J gene: TRBJ2-7
D gene: .
clone size: many
CDR3 DNA: TGTGCCAGCAGTCAGAGATGGGCAGACGAGCAGTACTTC
CDR3 protein: CASSQRWADEQYF

V gene: TRBV2
J gene: TRBJ2-7
D gene: .
clone size: many
CDR3 DNA: TGTGCCAGCAACCAGGGCGGGGAGAGGTACGAGCAGTACTTC
CDR3 protein: CASNQGGERYEQYF

V gene: TRBV2
J gene: TRBJ1-3
D gene: .
clone size: many
CDR3 DNA: TGTGCCAGCAGTGAGGGAGTCAGATCTGGAAACACCATATATTTT
CDR3 protein: CASSEGVRSGNTIYF

V gene: TRBV24-1
J gene: TRBJ2-3
D gene: TRBD2
clone size: many
CDR3 DNA: TGTGCCACCACCGAGCGGGACGGCACAGATACGCAGTATTTT
CDR3 protein: CATTERDGTDTQYF

V gene: TRBV12-3/TRBV12-4
J gene: TRBJ2-2
D gene: TRBD1
clone size: many
CDR3 DNA: TGTGCCAGCAGTTTAGCGCGGGCAGGGGGACGGGGTGGCACCGGGGAGCTGTTTTTT
CDR3 protein: CASSLARAGGRGGTGELFF

V gene: TRBV19
J gene: TRBJ1-2
D gene: .
clone size: medium-sized
CDR3 DNA: TGTGCCAGTAGTATACACCGGGAGTCTGGCTACACCTTC
CDR3 protein: CASSIHRESGYTF

V gene: TRBV7-2
J gene: TRBJ1-1
D gene: .
clone size: many
CDR3 DNA: TGTGCCAGCAGCTTAAACGGACAGAGGAGGGCTGAAGCTTTCTTT
CDR3 protein: CASSLNGQRRAEAFF

V gene: TRBV20-1
J gene: TRBJ2-1
D gene: TRBD2
clone size: many
CDR3 DNA: TGCAGTGCTAGAGCCCGGGGGGGCGTTACCTACAATGAGCAGTTCTTC
CDR3 protein: CSARARGGVTYNEQFF

V gene: TRBV7-2
J gene: TRBJ1-5
D gene: .
clone size: many
CDR3 DNA: TGTGCCAGCAGCCTCGTGGAGGATCAGCCCCAGCATTTT
CDR3 protein: CASSLVEDQPQHF

V gene: TRBV12-3/TRBV12-4
J gene: TRBJ2-5
D gene: TRBD1
clone size: many
CDR3 DNA: TGTGCCAGCAGTAAACAGGGGGCGTTGGAAGAGACCCAGTACTTC
CDR3 protein: CASSKQGALEETQYF

V gene: TRBV29-1
J gene: TRBJ1-2
D gene: TRBD1
clone size: medium-sized
CDR3 DNA: TGCAGCGCGACGGGACAGGGAAGTGGCTACACCTTC
CDR3 protein: CSATGQGSGYTF

V gene: TRBV12-3/TRBV12-4
J gene: TRBJ2-7
D gene: .
clone size: many
CDR3 DNA: TGTGCCAGCAGTTGGGGGGTGGAGCAGTACTTC
CDR3 protein: CASSWGVEQYF

V gene: TRBV2
J gene: TRBJ2-1
D gene: TRBD2
clone size: many
CDR3 DNA: TGTGCCAGCAGCCTAGCGGGGGCGCAATACAATGAGCAGTTCTTC
CDR3 protein: CASSLAGAQYNEQFF

V gene: TRBV5-1
J gene: TRBJ1-1
D gene: .
clone size: many
CDR3 DNA: TGCGCCAGCAGCTTGGCATCAAACACTGAAGCTTTCTTT
CDR3 protein: CASSLASNTEAFF

V gene: TRBV7-8
J gene: TRBJ1-1
D gene: .
clone size: .
CDR3 DNA: TGTGCCAGCAGCTTAGGCAGGTCCCTATCGAACACTGAAGCTTTCTTT
CDR3 protein: CASSLGRSLSNTEAFF

V gene: TRBV2
J gene: TRBJ2-3
D gene: .
clone size: many
CDR3 DNA: TGTGCCAGCACCCCGGCTAGCACAGATACGCAGTATTTT
CDR3 protein: CASTPASTDTQYF

V gene: TRBV2
J gene: TRBJ2-1
D gene: .
clone size: .
CDR3 DNA: TGTGCCAGCAGCGCCGGGACACTTTTAGGTGATGAGCAGTTCTTC
CDR3 protein: CASSAGTLLGDEQFF

V gene: TRBV5-1
J gene: TRBJ2-2
D gene: .
clone size: many
CDR3 DNA: TGCGCCAGCAGCTTGGCTGTGCAGACCGGGGAGCTGTTTTTT
CDR3 protein: CASSLAVQTGELFF

V gene: TRBV5-6
J gene: TRBJ1-1
D gene: .
clone size: many
CDR3 DNA: TGTGCCAGCAGCTTGGTCTGGGTCCCTGGGGCTGAAGCTTTCTTT
CDR3 protein: CASSLVWVPGAEAFF

V gene: TRBV7-2
J gene: TRBJ1-2
D gene: .
clone size: .
CDR3 DNA: TGTGCCAGCAGCTTAGGTGGGGCCCCCAACTATGGCTACACCTTC
CDR3 protein: CASSLGGAPNYGYTF

V gene: TRBV12-5
J gene: TRBJ1-5
D gene: .
clone size: .
CDR3 DNA: TGTGCTAGTGGTTTGGTCCTCGGACGGAACAATCAGCCCCAGCATTTT
CDR3 protein: CASGLVLGRNNQPQHF

V gene: TRBV11-2
J gene: TRBJ1-2
D gene: .
clone size: many
CDR3 DNA: TGTGCCAGCAGCATGACGGGTCCGACAGGCGGCTACACCTTC
CDR3 protein: CASSMTGPTGGYTF

V gene: TRBV28
J gene: TRBJ1-5
D gene: .
clone size: many
CDR3 DNA: TGTGTCAGTGAGTGGGGTGATCAGCCCCAGCATTTT
CDR3 protein: CVSEWGDQPQHF

V gene: TRBV23-1
J gene: TRBJ1-5
D gene: .
clone size: many
CDR3 DNA: TGCGCCAGCAGTCAAGAAGCAGGCCTTAACAATCAGCCCCAGCATTTT
CDR3 protein: CASSQEAGLNNQPQHF

V gene: TRBV29-1
J gene: TRBJ1-2
D gene: TRBD1
clone size: many
CDR3 DNA: TGCAGCGTTTCTAAGACAGGGGTACGCGGCTACACCTTC
CDR3 protein: CSVSKTGVRGYTF

V gene: TRBV30
J gene: TRBJ1-1
D gene: .
clone size: many
CDR3 DNA: TGTGCCTGGAGTTTGGGCACTGAAGCTTTCTTT
CDR3 protein: CAWSLGTEAFF

V gene: TRBV2
J gene: TRBJ2-3
D gene: .
clone size: many
CDR3 DNA: TGTGCCAGCAGTTCTCAGACGTCAGGGAATACGCAGTATTTT
CDR3 protein: CASSSQTSGNTQYF

V gene: TRBV12-3/TRBV12-4
J gene: TRBJ2-3
D gene: TRBD2
clone size: .
CDR3 DNA: TGTGCCAGCAGTGAGCGGGGAACGGATACGCAGTATTTT
CDR3 protein: CASSERGTDTQYF